These 30 T cell receptor beta chains were all obtained from the same sample, sequenced in a study of Ad26.COV2.S vaccination and SARS-CoV-2 variants (dated by TCRdb to the early 2020s). The library was obtained by the immunoSEQ multiplex PCR assay. TCRdb holds this immuneACCESS table with in-frame rearrangements only. Some clones are missing; in checked studies, unresolved V genes explain under half, and the rest has no known cause. In all, the sample holds more than 300,000 clones, and around 89% of those were seen once. Approximately 5% of the sample is taken by the ten largest. Explained via the paper, the treatment or condition label denotes: around 19 received Ad26.COV2.S at low or high dose, single or two shots; 5 received placebo; per-sample allocation not given. For vaccine and placebo recipients, repertoires were sequenced using samples collected on day 63 after the first injection. Sample: peripheral blood, taken in a trial of Ad26.COV2.S vaccine versus placebo. The receptors were sampled from a person between 18 and 60 years old who received the Ad26.COV2.S COVID-19 vaccine or a placebo.

V is TRBV11-2 and J is TRBJ1-1, with a tentative D call TRBD1 (5 bases). CDR1 is SGHAT and CDR2 is FQNNGV in the germline V gene. V lost 7 bases and J lost 3, with 12 bases in between. CDR3 length equals 13 residues. The CDR3 DNA follows: TGTGCCAGCACCCCTGCAGGGTACACTGAAGCTTTCTTT. As protein: CASTPAGYTEAFF.

V and J are TRBV18 and TRBJ1-4; D uncertain. Germline V gene data show CDR1 as KGHSH and CDR2 as LQKENI. The CDR3 length is 13 residues. V was trimmed by 3 bases and J by 8 bases, leaving 10 bases between them. The CDR3 loop is CASSPGRAEKLFF. The DNA of the CDR3 is TGTGCCAGCTCACCTGGGCGGGCGGAAAAACTGTTTTTT.

The chain is built from TRBV5-1 and TRBJ2-2; 8 nucleotides match TRBD1. Germline values: CDR1 SGHRS, CDR2 YFSETQ. Germline trimming cut 0 bases from V and 4 bases from J; bases unmatched to any gene: 5. This CDR3 is built from 16 residues. CDR3 region: CASSLEGQGSTGELFF. CDR3 coding DNA: TGCGCCAGCAGCTTGGAAGGACAGGGATCCACCGGGGAGCTGTTTTTT.

The genes are TRBV5-5 and TRBJ1-5, with a weak D call TRBD1 (6 bases). CDR3 size: 14 residues. Germline V gene sequence: CDR1 SGHKS, CDR2 YYEKEE (reference sequence). V was cut by 3 bases and J by 2 bases, with 9 bases left in between. DNA of the CDR3: TGTGCCAGCAGCTCGGACAGCCGCAATCAGCCCCAGCATTTT. It yields the protein CASSSDSRNQPQHF.

This CDR3 reads CASSLEAGAIGDTQYF. DNA for the CDR3: TGCGCCAGCAGCTTGGAGGCGGGGGCAATCGGAGATACGCAGTATTTT. The V and J genes are TRBV5-1 and TRBJ2-3; perhaps TRBD2 as D (7 bases). The V end was cut by 0 bases, the J end by 5 bases, with 16 bases between. Germline lookup yields CDR1 SGHRS and CDR2 YFSETQ. The CDR3 sequence is 16 residues long. The full variable domain, completed using reference TRBV5-1 and TRBJ2-3, is KAGVTQTPRYLIKTRGQQVTLSCSPISGHRSVSWYQQTPGQGLQFLFEYFSETQRNKGNFPGRFSGRQFSNSRSEMNVSTLELGDSALYLCASSLEAGAIGDTQYFGPGTRLTVL.

Written as DNA, the CDR3 is TGTGCCAGCAGCTTGTTCGGTGGCTATGGCTACACCTTC. Protein sequence: CASSLFGGYGYTF. The gene calls are TRBV5-4 and TRBJ1-2; unclear D gene. This CDR3 has 13 residues. CDR1 and CDR2 (germline): SGHNT, YYREEE (reference sequence). The V gene lost 1 base and the J gene lost 4 bases, with 8 bases spanning the gap.

CDR3 sequence: CASSLVGSGELFF. The CDR3 DNA follows: TGCGCCAGCAGCTTGGTGGGGTCGGGGGAGCTGTTTTTT. This sequence joins TRBV5-1 and TRBJ2-2; D is ambiguous. CDR3 length: 13 residues. The V end was cut by 0 bases, the J end by 8 bases, with 8 bases between. Germline loops: CDR1 SGHRS, CDR2 YFSETQ.

This clone has at least ten counts. J is TRBJ1-5 and V is TRBV19; D unresolved. The germline gives CDR1 LNHDA, CDR2 SQIVND (reference sequence). V shed 3 bases and J shed 0 bases, with 15 bases lying between them. CDR3 size: 17 residues. CDR3 coding DNA: TGTGCCAGTAGTATTAGCGACCCTCCCTATAGCAATCAGCCCCAGCATTTT. Residues: CASSISDPPYSNQPQHF.

The rearrangement uses TRBV20-1 and TRBJ2-5, with D hard to call. Trimming pared 3 bases from V and 0 bases from J, leaving 11 bases between. Germline CDR1 DFQATT, CDR2 SNEGSKA (reference sequence). The CDR3 totals 14 residues. CDR3 in amino acids: CSASRSPYQETQYF. Here the CDR3 DNA reads TGCAGTGCTAGTCGGTCCCCGTACCAAGAGACCCAGTACTTC.

The chain employs TRBV5-4 and TRBJ2-5, with 8 bases identical to TRBD1. Germline CDR1 reads SGHNT; CDR2 reads YYREEE (reference sequence). This CDR3 comprises 15 residues. Losses at the gene ends were 2 bases for V and 5 bases for J; bases not matched to a gene: 8. The CDR3 region is CASSLRAQGAETQYF. The DNA for the CDR3 is TGTGCCAGCAGCTTAAGGGCCCAGGGGGCGGAGACCCAGTACTTC.

The CDR3 DNA reads TGTGCCAGCAGTGAACAATGGGTTGGGGCCAACGTCCTGACTTTC. As protein: CASSEQWVGANVLTF. The rearrangement links TRBV6-1 to TRBJ2-6; D not resolved. V shed 2 bases and J shed 3 bases, with 8 bases lying between them. This CDR3 contains 15 residues. Germline assignment: CDR1 MNHNS and CDR2 SASEGT.

This chain links TRBV5-1 with TRBJ2-5, with 7 bases that match TRBD2. Germline CDR1 and CDR2: SGHRS and YFSETQ. This CDR3 has 16 residues. V was pared by 1 base and J by 5 bases, with 11 bases of the junction left unmatched. CDR3 bases: TGCGCCAGCAGCTTGTCTGGCGGGAGTAGTGAGGAGACCCAGTACTTC. It specifies CASSLSGGSSEETQYF.

The V and J genes are TRBV28 and TRBJ2-3, with D perhaps TRBD2 (6 bases). V shed 5 bases and J shed 2 bases, with 14 bases lying between them. This CDR3 contains 15 residues. Germline CDR1 reads MDHEN; CDR2 reads SYDVKM. The CDR3 loop reads CASSKAGLFTDTQYF. CDR3 in DNA: TGTGCCAGCAGTAAAGCGGGTTTATTCACAGATACGCAGTATTTT.

CDR3 DNA sequence: TGTGCCAGCAGTTTCGCCAGGGTAGGCGGCTACACCTTC. Amino acids: CASSFARVGGYTF. The chain has TRBV28 and TRBJ1-2; D might be TRBD1 (5 bases). Trimming removed 3 bases at V and 8 bases at J, with 13 bases between. The CDR3 spans 13 residues. Germline loops: CDR1 MDHEN, CDR2 SYDVKM.

The rearrangement joins TRBV7-9 to TRBJ2-3, with D uncertain. The germline CDR1 and CDR2 sequences are SEHNR and FQNEAQ (reference sequence). The CDR3 sequence is 13 residues long. V was pared by 3 bases and J by 0 bases, with 4 bases between. For the CDR3, the DNA is TGTGCCAGCAGCTTTTACAGCACAGATACGCAGTATTTT. As protein: CASSFYSTDTQYF.

The chain recombines TRBV28 with TRBJ2-6; D remains ambiguous. Germline V CDR1 and CDR2: MDHEN, SYDVKM. Trimming cost V 3 bases and J 4 bases, with 7 bases left between them. The CDR3 has 14 residues. The CDR3: CASSLTRGANVLTF. The CDR3 coding sequence is TGTGCCAGCAGTTTGACGCGGGGGGCCAACGTCCTGACTTTC.

In nucleotides, the CDR3 is TGTGCCATCAGAGATGCAACTAATGAAAAACTGTTTTTT. Translating gives CAIRDATNEKLFF. The chain uses TRBV10-3 and TRBJ1-4, with D uncertain. The V and J ends lost 6 bases and 0 bases respectively, with 5 bases between them. The CDR3 consists of 13 residues. Germline loops: CDR1 ENHRY, CDR2 SYGVKD.

V is TRBV20-1 and J is TRBJ1-4; possibly TRBD1 for D (6 bases). This CDR3 contains 11 residues. With 5 bases removed from V and 6 bases from J, the gap between germline ends came to 7 bases. Germline V gene sequence: CDR1 DFQATT, CDR2 SNEGSKA (reference sequence). CDR3 nucleotides: TGCAGTGCTCACAGGGATGAAAAACTGTTTTTT. The encoded protein is CSAHRDEKLFF.

The CDR3 DNA reads as TGTGCCACCATGCAGGGGAACAATGAAAAACTGTTTTTT. Translation gives CATMQGNNEKLFF. J is TRBJ1-4 and V is TRBV19; a possible D gene is TRBD1 (6 bases). Trimming took 10 bases from V and 5 from J, leaving 14 bases between them. The germline V gene encodes CDR1 LNHDA and CDR2 SQIVND (reference sequence). The CDR3 totals 13 residues.

Points on this clone: The same CDR3 also results from other DNA sequences found in this sample. This chain connects TRBV18 to TRBJ2-7; tentatively, D is TRBD1 (6 bases). The CDR3 has 12 residues. Germline values: CDR1 KGHSH, CDR2 LQKENI. V was pared by 5 bases and J by 1 base, with 6 bases between. CDR3 sequence reads: CASSGQSYEQYF. Written as DNA, the CDR3 is TGTGCCAGCTCAGGACAGTCCTACGAGCAGTACTTC. Drawing the rest from reference TRBV18 and TRBJ2-7, the complete variable domain is NAGVMQNPRHLVRRRGQEARLRCSPMKGHSHVYWYRQLPEEGLKFMVYLQKENIIDESGMPKERFSAEFPKEGPSILRIQQVVRGDSAAYFCASSGQSYEQYFGPGTRLTVT.

This clone has only a few counts. J is TRBJ1-2 and V is TRBV2; a weak D match, TRBD1 (5 bases). Germline CDR1 SNHLY, CDR2 FYNNEI. V lost 6 bases, J lost 3 bases, and 11 bases lay in between. The CDR3 length is 13 residues. This CDR3 is CASRQWGYYGYTF. In DNA form, the CDR3 reads TGTGCCAGCAGGCAGTGGGGGTACTATGGCTACACCTTC. The full variable domain, rest sourced from reference TRBV2 and TRBJ1-2, is EPEVTQTPSHQVTQMGQEVILRCVPISNHLYFYWYRQILGQKVEFLVSFYNNEISEKSEIFDDQFSVERPDGSNFTLKIRSTKLEDSAMYFCASRQWGYYGYTFGSGTRLTVV.

V is TRBV6-6 and J is TRBJ2-7, with 9 positions matching TRBD1. V shed 5 bases, J shed 3 bases, and the junction held 8 bases outside the gene matches. The length of the CDR3 is 15 residues. Germline CDR1 and CDR2: MNHNY and SVGAGI (reference sequence). DNA for the CDR3: TGTGCCAGCAGTCCCAGGGACAGGGCAATCTACGAGCAGTACTTC. Translating it yields CASSPRDRAIYEQYF.

The chain couples TRBV18 to TRBJ2-1; 9 bases are shared with TRBD2. The V gene end was trimmed by 1 base and the J gene end by 10 bases; junction bases not matched to a gene: 2. Per the germline V gene, CDR1 is KGHSH and CDR2 is LQKENI. The CDR3 has 13 amino acids. CDR3 sequence (DNA): TGTGCCAGCTCACCACAGCGGGAGGAGGAGCAGTTCTTC. Protein: CASSPQREEEQFF.

V is TRBV6-1 and J is TRBJ2-1; D is ambiguous. Germline V gene lookup returns CDR1 MNHNS and CDR2 SASEGT. The CDR3 consists of 13 residues. V dropped 1 base and J dropped 3 bases, with 4 bases sitting between them. CDR3 sequence (DNA): TGTGCCAGCAGTGAAGGTGTCTACAATGAGCAGTTCTTC. It encodes CASSEGVYNEQFF.

This sequence joins TRBV9 and TRBJ2-3; the D gene could be TRBD1 or TRBD2 (5 bases each). The V gene lost 4 bases and the J gene lost 0 bases, with 15 bases spanning the gap. Germline-derived CDR1 and CDR2 are SGDLS and YYNGEE. The CDR3 length is 16 residues. Here the CDR3 DNA reads TGTGCCAGCAGCCCGCAGGGAGAGGGTAGCACAGATACGCAGTATTTT. Amino acid sequence: CASSPQGEGSTDTQYF.

This chain links TRBV27 with TRBJ2-5; 7 bases are a match to TRBD2. The ends lost 4 bases at V and 5 bases at J; junction bases unmatched: 13. CDR1 MNHEY and CDR2 SMNVEV come from the germline V gene (reference sequence). The CDR3 spans 16 residues. The CDR3 region is CASSYTGTTSLETQYF. DNA of the CDR3: TGTGCCAGCAGTTATACCGGGACTACGAGCTTGGAGACCCAGTACTTC.

The chain is built from TRBV3-1 (or the pseudogene TRBV3-2) and TRBJ2-1; the D is unclear. Trimming removed 6 bases from V and 4 bases from J, with 7 bases in between. Germline V CDR1 and CDR2: LGHDT, YNNKEL (reference sequence). This CDR3 contains 12 residues. CDR3 protein: CASRNRYNEQFF. The DNA of the CDR3 is TGTGCCAGCAGAAACAGATACAATGAGCAGTTCTTC.

Here the CDR3 reads CATTPTRTYNQPQHF. Here the CDR3 DNA reads TGTGCCACCACCCCCACGAGGACCTACAATCAGCCCCAGCATTTT. The chain has TRBV15 and TRBJ1-5; unclear D gene. CDR1 is LNHNV and CDR2 is YYDKDF in the germline V gene (reference sequence). V lost 7 bases to trimming and J lost 3 bases, with 16 bases between them. The CDR3 runs 15 residues. Supplemented by reference TRBV15 and TRBJ1-5, the full variable domain reads DAMVIQNPRYQVTQFGKPVTLSCSQTLNHNVMYWYQQKSSQAPKLLFHYYDKDFNNEADTPDNFQSRRPNTSFCFLDIRSPGLGDTAMYLCATTPTRTYNQPQHFGDGTRLSIL.

J is TRBJ2-1 and V is TRBV5-1; TRBD1 agrees at 9 bases. The CDR3 is 16 amino acids. V trimming: 5 bases; J trimming: 5 bases; junction bases outside the gene matches: 11. Germline CDR1 and CDR2: SGHRS and YFSETQ. CDR3 nucleotide sequence: TGCGCCAGCAGTCCAGTCCCCGGGACAGGGCACAATGAGCAGTTCTTC. This translates into CASSPVPGTGHNEQFF.

In this sample, this clone turned up a few times. The V and J genes are TRBV3-1 (or the pseudogene TRBV3-2) and TRBJ1-1; perhaps TRBD1 as D (5 bases). The CDR3 totals 15 residues. In germline, CDR1 is LGHDT, CDR2 YNNKEL (reference sequence). The V gene lost 0 bases and the J gene lost 4 bases, with 12 bases spanning the gap. The CDR3 loop reads CASSQEPGGVTEAFF. DNA for the CDR3: TGTGCCAGCAGCCAAGAGCCGGGAGGGGTCACTGAAGCTTTCTTT.